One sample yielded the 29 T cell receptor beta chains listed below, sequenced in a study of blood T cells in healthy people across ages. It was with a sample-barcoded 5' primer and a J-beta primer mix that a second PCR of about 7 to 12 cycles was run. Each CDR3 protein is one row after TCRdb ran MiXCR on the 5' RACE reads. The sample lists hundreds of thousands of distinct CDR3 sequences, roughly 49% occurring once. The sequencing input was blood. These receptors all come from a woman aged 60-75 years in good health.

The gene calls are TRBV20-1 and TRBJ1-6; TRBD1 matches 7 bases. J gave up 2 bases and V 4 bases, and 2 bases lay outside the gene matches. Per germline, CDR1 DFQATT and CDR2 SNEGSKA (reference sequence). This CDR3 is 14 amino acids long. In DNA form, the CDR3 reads TGCAGTGCTATGCAGGGGGCCTATAATTCACCCCTCCACTTT. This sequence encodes CSAMQGAYNSPLHF.

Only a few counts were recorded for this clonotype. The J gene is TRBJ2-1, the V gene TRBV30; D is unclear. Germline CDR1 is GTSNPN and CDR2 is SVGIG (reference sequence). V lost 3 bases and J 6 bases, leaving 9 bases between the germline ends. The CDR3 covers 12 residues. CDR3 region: CAWRVRLNEQFF. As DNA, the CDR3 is TGTGCCTGGAGGGTACGCCTCAATGAGCAGTTCTTC.

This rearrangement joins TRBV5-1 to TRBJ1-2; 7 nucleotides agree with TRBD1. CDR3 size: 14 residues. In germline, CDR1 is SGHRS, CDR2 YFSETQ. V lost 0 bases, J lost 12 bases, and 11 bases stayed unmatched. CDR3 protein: CASSLADRAHLHTF. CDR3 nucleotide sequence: TGCGCCAGCAGCTTGGCCGACAGGGCCCACCTCCACACCTTC.

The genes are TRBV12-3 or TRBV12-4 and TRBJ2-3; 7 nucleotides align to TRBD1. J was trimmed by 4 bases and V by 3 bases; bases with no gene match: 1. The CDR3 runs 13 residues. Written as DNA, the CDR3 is TGTGCCAGCAGTTTCGGACAGGCAGATACGCAGTATTTT. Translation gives CASSFGQADTQYF.

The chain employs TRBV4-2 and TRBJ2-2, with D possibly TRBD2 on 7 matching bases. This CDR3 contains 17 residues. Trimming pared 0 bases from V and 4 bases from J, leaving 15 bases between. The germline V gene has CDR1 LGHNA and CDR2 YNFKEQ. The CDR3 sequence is CASSQESFGGRTGELFF. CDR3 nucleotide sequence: TGTGCCAGCAGCCAAGAATCCTTCGGGGGGCGCACCGGGGAGCTGTTTTTT.

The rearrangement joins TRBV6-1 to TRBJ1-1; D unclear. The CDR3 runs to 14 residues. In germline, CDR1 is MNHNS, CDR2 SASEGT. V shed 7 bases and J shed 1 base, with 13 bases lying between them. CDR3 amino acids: CASTIGRGNTEAFF. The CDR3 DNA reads TGTGCCAGCACTATAGGGCGGGGGAACACTGAAGCTTTCTTT.

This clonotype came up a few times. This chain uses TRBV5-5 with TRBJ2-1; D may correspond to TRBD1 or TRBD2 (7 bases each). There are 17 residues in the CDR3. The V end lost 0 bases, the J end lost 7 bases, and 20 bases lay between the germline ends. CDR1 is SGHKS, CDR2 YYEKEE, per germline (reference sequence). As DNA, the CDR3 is TGTGCCAGCAGCTTGGGGGTTAGCGGCAGGGGGGGGAATGAGCAGTTCTTC. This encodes CASSLGVSGRGGNEQFF.

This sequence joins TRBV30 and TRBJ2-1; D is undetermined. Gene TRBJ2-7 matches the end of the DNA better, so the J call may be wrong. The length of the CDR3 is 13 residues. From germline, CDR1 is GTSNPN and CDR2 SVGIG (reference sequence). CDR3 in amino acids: CAWRPSLPGEQYF. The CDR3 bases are TGTGCCTGGAGGCCGAGTTTGCCCGGTGAGCAGTACTTC.

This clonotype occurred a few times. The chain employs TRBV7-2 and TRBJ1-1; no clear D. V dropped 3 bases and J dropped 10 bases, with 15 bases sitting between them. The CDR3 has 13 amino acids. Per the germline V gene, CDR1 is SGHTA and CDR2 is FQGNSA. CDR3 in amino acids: CASSFFRESLAFF. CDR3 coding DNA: TGTGCCAGCAGCTTCTTTAGGGAGAGCTTAGCTTTCTTT.

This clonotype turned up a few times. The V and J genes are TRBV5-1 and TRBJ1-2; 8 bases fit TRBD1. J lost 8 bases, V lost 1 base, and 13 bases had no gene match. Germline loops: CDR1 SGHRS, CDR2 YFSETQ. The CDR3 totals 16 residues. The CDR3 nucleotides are TGCGCCAGCAGCTTGTTTGGTGGACAGGGTACGAGAGGCTACACCTTC. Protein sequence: CASSLFGGQGTRGYTF.

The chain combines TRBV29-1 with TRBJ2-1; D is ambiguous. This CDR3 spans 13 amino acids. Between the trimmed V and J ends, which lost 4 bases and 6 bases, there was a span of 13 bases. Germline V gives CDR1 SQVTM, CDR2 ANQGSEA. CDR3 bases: TGCAGCGTTGCCGCGCAAGTGGGCAATGAGCAGTTCTTC. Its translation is CSVAAQVGNEQFF.

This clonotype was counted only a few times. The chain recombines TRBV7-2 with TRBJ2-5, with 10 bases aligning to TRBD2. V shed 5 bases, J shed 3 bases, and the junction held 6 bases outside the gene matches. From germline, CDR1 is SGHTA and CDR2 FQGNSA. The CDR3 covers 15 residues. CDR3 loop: CASSPDGLAEETQYF. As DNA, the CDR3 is TGTGCCAGCAGCCCTGATGGACTAGCGGAAGAGACCCAGTACTTC.

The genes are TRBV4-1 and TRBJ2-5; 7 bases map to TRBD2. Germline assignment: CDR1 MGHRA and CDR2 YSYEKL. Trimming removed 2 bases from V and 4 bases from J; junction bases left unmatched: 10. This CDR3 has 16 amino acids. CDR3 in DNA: TGCGCCAGCAGCCAACGCCCGGGGGACTATGGAGAGACCCAGTACTTC. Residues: CASSQRPGDYGETQYF.

The CDR3 DNA reads TGTGCCAGCAGAGCTAGCGGGAACGACGAGCAGTACTTC. Amino acid sequence: CASRASGNDEQYF. The chain employs TRBV27 and TRBJ2-7, with 9 nucleotides matching TRBD2. CDR1 MNHEY and CDR2 SMNVEV come from the germline V gene (reference sequence). The CDR3 sequence is 13 residues long. Trimming took 6 bases from V and 5 from J; bases not matched to a gene: 5.

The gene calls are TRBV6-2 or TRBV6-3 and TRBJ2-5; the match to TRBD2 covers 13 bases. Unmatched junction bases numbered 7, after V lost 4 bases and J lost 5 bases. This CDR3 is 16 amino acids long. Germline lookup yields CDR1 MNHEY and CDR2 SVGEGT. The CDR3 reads CASSSWTSGRGETQYF. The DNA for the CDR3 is TGTGCCAGCAGTTCCTGGACTAGCGGGAGAGGGGAGACCCAGTACTTC.

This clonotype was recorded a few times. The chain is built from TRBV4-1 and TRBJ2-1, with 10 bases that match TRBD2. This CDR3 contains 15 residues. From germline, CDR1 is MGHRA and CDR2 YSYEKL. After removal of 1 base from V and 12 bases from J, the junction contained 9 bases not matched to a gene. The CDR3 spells CASSQVPSGSDGQFF. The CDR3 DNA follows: TGCGCCAGCAGCCAAGTCCCTAGCGGGAGCGATGGGCAGTTCTTC.

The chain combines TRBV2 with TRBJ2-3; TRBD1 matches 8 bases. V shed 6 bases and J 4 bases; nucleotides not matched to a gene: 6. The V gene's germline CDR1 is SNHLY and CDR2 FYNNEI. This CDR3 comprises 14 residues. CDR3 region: CASRQGVYADTQYF. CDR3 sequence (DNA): TGTGCCAGCAGACAGGGGGTCTACGCAGATACGCAGTATTTT. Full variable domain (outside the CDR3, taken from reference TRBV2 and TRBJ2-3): EPEVTQTPSHQVTQMGQEVILRCVPISNHLYFYWYRQILGQKVEFLVSFYNNEISEKSEIFDDQFSVERPDGSNFTLKIRSTKLEDSAMYFCASRQGVYADTQYFGPGTRLTVL.

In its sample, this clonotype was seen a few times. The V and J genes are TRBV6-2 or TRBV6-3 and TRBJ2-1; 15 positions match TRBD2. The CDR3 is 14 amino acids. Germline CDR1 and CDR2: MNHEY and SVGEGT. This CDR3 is CTTGTSGRRNEQFF. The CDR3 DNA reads TGTACCACCGGGACTAGCGGGAGGAGGAATGAGCAGTTCTTC.

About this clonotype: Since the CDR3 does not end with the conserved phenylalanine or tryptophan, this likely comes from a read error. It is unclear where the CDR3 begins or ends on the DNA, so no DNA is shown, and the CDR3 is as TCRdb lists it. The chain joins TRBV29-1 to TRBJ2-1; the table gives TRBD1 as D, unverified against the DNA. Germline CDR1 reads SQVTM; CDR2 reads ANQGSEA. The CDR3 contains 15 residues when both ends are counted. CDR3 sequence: CSVGQGLNYGYTFGS.

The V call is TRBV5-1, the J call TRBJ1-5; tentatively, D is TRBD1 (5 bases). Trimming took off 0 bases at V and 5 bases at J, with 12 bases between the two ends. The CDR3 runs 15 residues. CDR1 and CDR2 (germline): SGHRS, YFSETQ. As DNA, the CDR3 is TGCGCCAGCAGCTTGGCCCCAGGGAGCGATCAGCCCCAGCATTTT. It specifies CASSLAPGSDQPQHF. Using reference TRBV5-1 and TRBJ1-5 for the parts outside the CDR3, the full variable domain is KAGVTQTPRYLIKTRGQQVTLSCSPISGHRSVSWYQQTPGQGLQFLFEYFSETQRNKGNFPGRFSGRQFSNSRSEMNVSTLELGDSALYLCASSLAPGSDQPQHFGDGTRLSIL.

The CDR3 here is CASSQGAGRAYNEQYF. CDR3 bases: TGTGCCAGCAGCCAAGGGGCAGGGAGGGCCTACAATGAGCAGTACTTC. The gene calls are TRBV14 and TRBJ2-1, with 7 bases fitting TRBD2. Gene TRBJ2-7 matches the end of the DNA better, so the J call may be wrong. CDR1 and CDR2 from the germline V gene are SGHDN and FVKESK. CDR3 length equals 16 residues.

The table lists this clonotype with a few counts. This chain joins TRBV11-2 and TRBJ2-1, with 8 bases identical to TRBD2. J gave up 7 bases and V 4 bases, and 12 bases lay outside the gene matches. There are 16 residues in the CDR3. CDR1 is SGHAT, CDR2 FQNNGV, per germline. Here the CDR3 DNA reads TGTGCCAGCAGCTGGGCTAGCGGAGGGACTAGGAATGAGCAGTTCTTC. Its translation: CASSWASGGTRNEQFF.

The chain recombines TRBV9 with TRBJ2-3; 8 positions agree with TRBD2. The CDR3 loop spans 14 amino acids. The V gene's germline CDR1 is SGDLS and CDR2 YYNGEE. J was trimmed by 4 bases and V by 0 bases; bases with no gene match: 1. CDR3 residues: CASSVGREADTQYF. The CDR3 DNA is TGTGCCAGCAGCGTAGGGCGGGAGGCAGATACGCAGTATTTT.

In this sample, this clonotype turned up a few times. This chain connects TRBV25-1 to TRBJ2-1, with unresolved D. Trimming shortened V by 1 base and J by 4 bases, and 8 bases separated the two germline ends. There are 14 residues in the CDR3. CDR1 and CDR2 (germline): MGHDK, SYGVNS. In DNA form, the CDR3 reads TGTGCCAGCAGTGAATCGGGCAAGTACAATGAGCAGTTCTTC. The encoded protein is CASSESGKYNEQFF.

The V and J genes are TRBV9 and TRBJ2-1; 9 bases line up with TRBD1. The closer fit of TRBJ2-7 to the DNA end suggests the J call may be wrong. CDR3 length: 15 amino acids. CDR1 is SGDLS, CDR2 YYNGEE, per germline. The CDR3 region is CASSVVTGGYNEQYF. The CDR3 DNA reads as TGTGCCAGCAGCGTAGTAACAGGGGGCTACAATGAGCAGTACTTC.

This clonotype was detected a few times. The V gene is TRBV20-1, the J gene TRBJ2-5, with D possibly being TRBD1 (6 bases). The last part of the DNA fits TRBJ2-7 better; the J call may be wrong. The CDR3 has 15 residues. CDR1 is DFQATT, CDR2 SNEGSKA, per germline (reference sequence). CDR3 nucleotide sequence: TGCAGTGCTAGGGGGACATCGGTTGGGTCCTACGAGCAGTACTTC. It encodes CSARGTSVGSYEQYF.

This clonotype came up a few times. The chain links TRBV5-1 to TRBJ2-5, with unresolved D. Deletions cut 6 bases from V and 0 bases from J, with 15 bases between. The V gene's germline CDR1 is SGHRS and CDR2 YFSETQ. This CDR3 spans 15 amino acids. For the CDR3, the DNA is TGCGCCAGCACCTCCGGTGGGAATAACCAAGAGACCCAGTACTTC. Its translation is CASTSGGNNQETQYF.

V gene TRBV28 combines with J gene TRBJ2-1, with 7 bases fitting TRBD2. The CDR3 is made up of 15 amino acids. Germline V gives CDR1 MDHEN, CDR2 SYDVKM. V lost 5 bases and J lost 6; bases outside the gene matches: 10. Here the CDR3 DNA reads TGTGCCAGCAGTGCCGGACTAGGTAGGGCCAATGAGCAGTTCTTC. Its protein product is CASSAGLGRANEQFF.

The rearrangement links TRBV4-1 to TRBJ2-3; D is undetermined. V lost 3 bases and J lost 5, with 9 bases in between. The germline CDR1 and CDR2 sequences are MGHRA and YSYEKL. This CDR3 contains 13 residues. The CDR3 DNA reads TGCGCCAGCAGCCAGTCTAGACTAGATACGCAGTATTTT. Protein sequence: CASSQSRLDTQYF.